These T cell receptor beta chains were read from a single sample in a study of cytomegalovirus exposure and HLA in healthy donors. Repertoires were generated with immunoSEQ multiplex PCR, while TCRdb's copy carries only in-frame clones and drops some. The sample consists of roughly 68,000 clones, about 66% of them appearing once. The specimen sequenced was PBMCs. These receptors originate from a man in his forties in good health and CMV-seropositive. The CDR3 runs from the conserved cysteine through the conserved F or W. The D gene is left open where the match is weak. Some rows mark clone size as missing; the rest say once, few, many or name a class of expanded clone.

>TRBJ2-5|TRBD2|-|TRBV5-1
TGCGCCAGCAGCGCGATCCCGGGAGGGACCCAGTACTTC
CASSAIPGGTQYF
>TRBJ1-1|-|-|TRBV18
TGTGCCAGCTCACCCCGGCAGGCCTCGAACACTGAAGCTTTCTTT
CASSPRQASNTEAFF
>TRBJ2-4|-|once|TRBV9
TGTGCCAGCAGCGGAGGAGGGGGGGGGAGCAAAAACATTCAGTACTTC
CASSGGGGGSKNIQYF
>TRBJ1-3|-|once|TRBV27
TGTGCCAGCAGTTTCGACAGCGGGGGCACCATATATTTT
CASSFDSGGTIYF
>TRBJ2-5|-|-|TRBV9
TGTGCCAGCAGCGTAGATGGCGGGTCATTGGGGGAGACCCAGTACTTC
CASSVDGGSLGETQYF
>TRBJ2-7|-|-|TRBV11-3
TGTGCCAGTATCCAGAGGCAGAAGACGGCATACGAGCAGTACTTC
CASIQRQKTAYEQYF
>TRBJ2-1|TRBD2|-|TRBV5-8
TGTGCCAGCAGCTTAATCAGCGGGGGGGCGAATGAGCAGTTCTTC
CASSLISGGANEQFF
>TRBJ1-1|-|-|TRBV6-1
TGTGCCAGCCAGGAGGAACCCGGGAACACTGAAGCTTTCTTT
CASQEEPGNTEAFF
>TRBJ1-2|TRBD1|-|TRBV2
TGTGCCAGCAGTCAGGGGGGAGGAAACGGCTACACCTTC
CASSQGGGNGYTF
>TRBJ2-7|-|-|TRBV13
TGTGCCAGCAGCCTCCGACGACTTGGCGAGCAGTACTTC
CASSLRRLGEQYF
>TRBJ1-6|TRBD1|-|TRBV7-6
TGTGCCAGCAGCCTGGGACAGGGGGGGTTTAATTCACCCCTCCACTTT
CASSLGQGGFNSPLHF
>TRBJ2-7|-|-|TRBV4-1
TGCGCCAGCAGCCCAGGAAGGCAGGGGAAAAACGAGCAGTACTTC
CASSPGRQGKNEQYF
>TRBJ2-3|-|-|TRBV7-9
TGTGCCAGCAGCTTATTAGGGGGGGGGCCAACAGATACGCAGTATTTT
CASSLLGGGPTDTQYF
>TRBJ1-5|-|-|TRBV7-8
TGTGCCAGCAGCGTAACGACAGGTCAGCCCCAGCATTTT
CASSVTTGQPQHF
>TRBJ1-6|-|-|TRBV4-1
TGCGCCAGCAGCCAGGGGAACAGGGCGTACTTT
CASSQGNRAYF
>TRBJ1-2|-|-|TRBV5-3
TGTGCCAGAAGCTTGGACAGACCTTATGGCTACACCTTC
CARSLDRPYGYTF
>TRBJ2-3|-|-|TRBV10-1
TGCGCCAGCAGCCTAGGGGTCCTAAACACAGATACGCAGTATTTT
CASSLGVLNTDTQYF
>TRBJ2-7|TRBD2|-|TRBV2
TGTGCCAGCAGCGGGACTATCTACGAGCAGTACTTC
CASSGTIYEQYF
>TRBJ2-2|TRBD1|-|TRBV6-4
TGTGCCAGCAGTCCAGACAGGGTCGGCGGGGAGCTGTTTTTT
CASSPDRVGGELFF
>TRBJ1-1|-|-|TRBV30
TGTGCCTGCCAGCAGGTTCGAAACACTGAAGCTTTCTTT
CACQQVRNTEAFF
>TRBJ1-1|TRBD1|-|TRBV5-1
TGCGCCAGCAGCTGGGGGACAGGGGGCACTGAAGCTTTCTTT
CASSWGTGGTEAFF
>TRBJ1-3|-|-|TRBV6-1
TGTGCCAGCAGTGATCCGGTAGGAGGGTCCGGAAACACCATATATTTT
CASSDPVGGSGNTIYF
>TRBJ1-2|-|-|TRBV10-3
TGTGCCATCAGTGTCGGCGGCGACGCTTATGGCTACACCTTC
CAISVGGDAYGYTF
>TRBJ2-7|-|-|TRBV6-5
TGTGCCAGCAGTTACTCATACGAGGGTAACTACGAGCAGTACTTC
CASSYSYEGNYEQYF